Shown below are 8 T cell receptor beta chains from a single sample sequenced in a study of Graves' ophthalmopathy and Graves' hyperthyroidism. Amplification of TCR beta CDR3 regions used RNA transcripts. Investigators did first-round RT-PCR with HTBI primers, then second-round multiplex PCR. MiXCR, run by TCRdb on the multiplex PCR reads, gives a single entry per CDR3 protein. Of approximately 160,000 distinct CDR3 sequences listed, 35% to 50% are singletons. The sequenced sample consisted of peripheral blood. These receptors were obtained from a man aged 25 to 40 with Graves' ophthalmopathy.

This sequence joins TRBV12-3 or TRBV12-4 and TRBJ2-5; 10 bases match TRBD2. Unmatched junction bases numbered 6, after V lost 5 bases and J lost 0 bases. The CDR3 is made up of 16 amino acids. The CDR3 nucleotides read TGTGCCAGCAGTCCCACACTAGCGGGAAACCAAGAGACCCAGTACTTC. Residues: CASSPTLAGNQETQYF.

For the CDR3, the DNA is TGTGCCAGCTCACAAAGACTCGGGTCTATGAATGGCTACACCTTC. The encoded protein is CASSQRLGSMNGYTF. The chain combines TRBV18 with TRBJ1-2; D call uncertain. CDR1 is KGHSH, CDR2 LQKENI, per germline. The V end lost 4 bases, the J end lost 6 bases, and 18 bases lay between the germline ends. CDR3 length: 15 amino acids.

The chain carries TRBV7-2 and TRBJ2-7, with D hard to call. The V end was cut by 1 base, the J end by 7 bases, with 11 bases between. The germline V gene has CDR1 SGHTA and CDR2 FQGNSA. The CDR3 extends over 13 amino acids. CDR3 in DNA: TGTGCCAGCAGCTTAGAATTAGGGCTAGAGCAGTACTTC. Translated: CASSLELGLEQYF.

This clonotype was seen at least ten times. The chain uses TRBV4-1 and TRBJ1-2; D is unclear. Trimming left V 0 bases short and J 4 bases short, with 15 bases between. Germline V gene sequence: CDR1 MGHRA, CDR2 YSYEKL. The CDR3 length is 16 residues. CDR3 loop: CASSQEVTLRAYGYTF. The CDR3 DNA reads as TGCGCCAGCAGCCAAGAGGTTACTCTCCGCGCCTATGGCTACACCTTC.

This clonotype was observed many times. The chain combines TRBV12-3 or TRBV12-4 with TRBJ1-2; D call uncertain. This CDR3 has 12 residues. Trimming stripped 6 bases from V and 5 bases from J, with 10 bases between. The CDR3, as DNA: TGTGCCAGCAGCAAAGACGGATATGGCTACACCTTC. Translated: CASSKDGYGYTF.

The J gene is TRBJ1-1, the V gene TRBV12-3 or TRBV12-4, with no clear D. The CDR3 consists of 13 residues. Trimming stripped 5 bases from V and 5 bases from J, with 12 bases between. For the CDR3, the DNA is TGTGCCAGCAGTAGAGACACCCGAACTGAAGCTTTCTTT. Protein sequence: CASSRDTRTEAFF.

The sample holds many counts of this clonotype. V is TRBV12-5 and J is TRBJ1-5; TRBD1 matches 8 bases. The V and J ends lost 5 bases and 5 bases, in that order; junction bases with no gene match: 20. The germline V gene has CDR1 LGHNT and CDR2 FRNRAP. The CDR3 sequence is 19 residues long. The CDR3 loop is CASGLGRTGKGKRDQPQHF. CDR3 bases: TGTGCTAGTGGTCTGGGTAGGACAGGGAAGGGTAAGAGGGATCAGCCCCAGCATTTT.

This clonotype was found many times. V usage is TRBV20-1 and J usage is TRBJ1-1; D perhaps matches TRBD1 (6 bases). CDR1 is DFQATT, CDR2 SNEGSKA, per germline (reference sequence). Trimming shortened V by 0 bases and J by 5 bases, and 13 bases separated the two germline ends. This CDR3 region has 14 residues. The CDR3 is CSAREAGARTEAFF. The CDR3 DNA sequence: TGCAGTGCTAGAGAGGCGGGGGCGAGAACTGAAGCTTTCTTT.